The entry below gives a single TCR beta chain sequence along with its context. CDR1 and CDR2 (germline): MGHRA, YSYEKL. The CDR3 consists of 16 residues. The V end lost 0 bases, the J end lost 2 bases, and 13 bases lay between the germline ends. This entry comes from a study of blood T cell repertoires in COVID-19. Study-level background: The United States, Italy and Spain were the sources of the acute and convalescent COVID-19 samples. Nucleic acid was either cDNA or gDNA, and it came from T cells, B-cell-depleted T cells, or PBMCs.

Participant-reported clinical history was the basis for cohort assignment. In the authors' workflow: Amplification of reference gene primers provided the estimated nucleated cell counts. Using immunoSEQ multiplex PCR, the repertoire was profiled, and TCRdb retains in-frame clones only, with some absent. V and J calls and clone size are those listed in that table; D and trimming were worked out from the DNA. This sample has roughly 260,000 clones, with around 90% found just once. The sample consisted of PBMCs or T cells enriched from blood (not recorded which). The rearrangement links TRBV4-1 to TRBJ1-1, with D unclear. The source of this sequence is a human donor in a cohort exposed to, infected with or recovered from COVID-19 (not recorded which). The donor label of this sample is uncertain. The CDR3 spells CASSQDPGMGNTEAFF. The CDR3 DNA reads as TGCGCCAGCAGCCAAGATCCAGGCATGGGCAACACTGAAGCTTTCTTT.